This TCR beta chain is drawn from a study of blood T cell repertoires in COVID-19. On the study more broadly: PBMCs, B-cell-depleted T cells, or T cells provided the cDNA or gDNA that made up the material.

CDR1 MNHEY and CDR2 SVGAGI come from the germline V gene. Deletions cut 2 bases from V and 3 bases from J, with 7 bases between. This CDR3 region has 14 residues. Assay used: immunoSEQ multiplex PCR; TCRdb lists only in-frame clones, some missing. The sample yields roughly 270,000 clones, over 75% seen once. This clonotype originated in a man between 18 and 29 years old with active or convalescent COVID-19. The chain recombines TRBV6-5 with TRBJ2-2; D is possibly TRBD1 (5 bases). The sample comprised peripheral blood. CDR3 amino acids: CASSYQGHTGELFF. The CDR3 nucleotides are TGTGCCAGCAGTTACCAGGGTCACACCGGGGAGCTGTTTTTT.